The rows below give T cell receptor beta chains drawn from one sample of a study of T cell changes during pregnancy in multiple sclerosis. TCRdb's table, derived via immunoSEQ multiplex PCR, lists solely in-frame clones and lacks some. This sample has under 110,000 clones; about 90% occur once, and the top ten carry about 1.6%. The sample consisted of peripheral blood, taken before pregnancy. All receptors derive from a female donor with multiple sclerosis, enrolled in a pregnancy study. The CDR3 runs from the conserved cysteine through the conserved F or W. The D gene is left open where the match is weak. Only some rows state a clone size, as once, few, many or a class for expanded clones.

V: TRBV7-2; size: -; D: TRBD2; J: TRBJ2-4; CDR3: CASSLSAGGTKNIQYF; DNA: TGTGCCAGCAGCCTCTCCGCGGGAGGAACCAAAAACATTCAGTACTTC
V: TRBV13; size: -; D: TRBD1; J: TRBJ1-2; CDR3: CASSLSDRGLGGYTF; DNA: TGTGCCAGCAGCTTATCGGACAGGGGGCTAGGTGGCTACACCTTC
V: TRBV9; size: -; D: TRBD1; J: TRBJ2-2; CDR3: CASSWGQGGTGELFF; DNA: TGTGCCAGCAGCTGGGGACAGGGAGGCACCGGGGAGCTGTTTTTT
V: TRBV7-2; size: -; D: -; J: TRBJ2-7; CDR3: CASSSNRYEQYF; DNA: TGTGCCAGCAGCTCCAACAGATACGAGCAGTACTTC
V: TRBV27; size: -; D: TRBD2; J: TRBJ2-7; CDR3: CASSSSGRAYEQYF; DNA: TGTGCCAGCAGTTCTAGCGGGAGGGCTTACGAGCAGTACTTC
V: TRBV28; size: -; D: TRBD1; J: TRBJ1-6; CDR3: CASSSDRGPYNSPLHF; DNA: TGTGCCAGCAGTTCCGACAGGGGGCCTTATAATTCACCCCTCCACTTT
V: TRBV7-9; size: -; D: TRBD1; J: TRBJ2-2; CDR3: CASSLEGAGTGELFF; DNA: TGTGCCAGCAGCTTAGAGGGGGCAGGCACCGGGGAGCTGTTTTTT
V: TRBV2; size: -; D: -; J: TRBJ2-2; CDR3: CASSEGGGITGELFF; DNA: TGTGCCAGCAGTGAAGGCGGGGGCATCACCGGGGAGCTGTTTTTT
V: TRBV7-8; size: -; D: -; J: TRBJ2-5; CDR3: CASSLWGGGETQYF; DNA: TGTGCCAGCAGCTTGTGGGGGGGCGGGGAGACCCAGTACTTC
V: TRBV2; size: -; D: TRBD1; J: TRBJ2-6; CDR3: CASRPGQGAPTGVSGANVLTF; DNA: TGTGCCAGCAGGCCCGGACAGGGGGCACCAACAGGCGTCTCTGGGGCCAACGTCCTGACTTTC
V: TRBV7-2; size: once; D: -; J: TRBJ1-5; CDR3: CASSLGGDKGLSNQPQHF; DNA: TGTGCCAGCAGCTTAGGGGGAGACAAGGGCCTAAGCAATCAGCCCCAGCATTTT
V: TRBV2; size: once; D: -; J: TRBJ1-5; CDR3: CASSVRGSSNQPQHF; DNA: TGTGCCAGCAGTGTTAGGGGTAGCAGCAATCAGCCCCAGCATTTT
V: TRBV5-1; size: -; D: TRBD1; J: TRBJ2-3; CDR3: CASSRVSTGDNTDTQYF; DNA: TGCGCCAGCAGCCGGGTTAGTACAGGGGATAACACAGATACGCAGTATTTT
V: TRBV5-6; size: -; D: TRBD2; J: TRBJ2-7; CDR3: CASSILLAGVTYEQYF; DNA: TGTGCCAGCAGCATCCTATTAGCGGGGGTGACCTACGAGCAGTACTTC
V: TRBV4-1; size: -; D: TRBD2; J: TRBJ2-7; CDR3: CASSQGLAGVYEQYF; DNA: TGCGCCAGCAGCCAAGGACTAGCGGGGGTCTACGAGCAGTACTTC
V: TRBV29-1; size: -; D: -; J: TRBJ2-3; CDR3: CSVAGTYTDTQYF; DNA: TGCAGCGTTGCGGGGACTTACACAGATACGCAGTATTTT
V: TRBV5-1; size: -; D: -; J: TRBJ2-1; CDR3: CASSSQGYEQFF; DNA: TGCGCCAGCAGCTCACAGGGTTACGAGCAGTTCTTC
V: TRBV2; size: -; D: TRBD2; J: TRBJ2-2; CDR3: CARRTSGASGELFF; DNA: TGTGCCAGAAGGACTAGCGGGGCATCCGGGGAGCTGTTTTTT
V: TRBV4-1; size: -; D: -; J: TRBJ1-2; CDR3: CASSPDLDRNYGYTF; DNA: TGCGCCAGCAGCCCAGACCTGGACAGAAACTATGGCTACACCTTC
V: TRBV5-1; size: -; D: TRBD1; J: TRBJ2-2; CDR3: CASSQRQGDTGELFF; DNA: TGCGCCAGCAGCCAGCGACAGGGCGACACCGGGGAGCTGTTTTTT
V: TRBV29-1; size: -; D: TRBD2; J: TRBJ2-1; CDR3: CSVEGLAGGNEQFF; DNA: TGCAGCGTTGAGGGACTAGCGGGAGGCAATGAGCAGTTCTTC
V: TRBV27; size: -; D: TRBD2; J: TRBJ2-7; CDR3: CASSLSAREGLGQYF; DNA: TGTGCCAGCAGTTTATCCGCGCGGGAGGGCCTGGGGCAGTACTTC
V: TRBV30; size: -; D: -; J: TRBJ2-1; CDR3: CAWSVGGSSYNEQFF; DNA: TGTGCCTGGTCCGTAGGGGGAAGCTCCTACAATGAGCAGTTCTTC
V: TRBV4-1; size: -; D: -; J: TRBJ1-4; CDR3: CASSQVHQATNEKLFF; DNA: TGCGCCAGCAGCCAAGTCCACCAGGCAACTAATGAAAAACTGTTTTTT
V: TRBV7-2; size: -; D: TRBD2; J: TRBJ2-2; CDR3: CASSIGLAGVLFF; DNA: TGTGCCAGCAGCATTGGACTAGCGGGAGTTCTGTTTTTT
V: TRBV13; size: -; D: TRBD2; J: TRBJ2-1; CDR3: CASSLEGTSGGMGNEQFF; DNA: TGTGCCAGCAGCTTAGAAGGGACTAGCGGAGGAATGGGGAATGAGCAGTTCTTC
V: TRBV27; size: once; D: TRBD1; J: TRBJ1-4; CDR3: CASSRRESGTGGNEKLFF; DNA: TGTGCCAGCAGTCGCCGAGAATCCGGGACAGGGGGAAATGAAAAACTGTTTTTT
V: TRBV6-5; size: -; D: -; J: TRBJ1-1; CDR3: CASSYSDSLNTEAFF; DNA: TGTGCCAGCAGTTACTCGGACAGCCTAAACACTGAAGCTTTCTTT
V: TRBV2; size: -; D: -; J: TRBJ1-1; CDR3: CASSQSGDTEAFF; DNA: TGTGCCAGCAGTCAGTCGGGGGACACTGAAGCTTTCTTT
V: TRBV6-6; size: -; D: TRBD1; J: TRBJ1-1; CDR3: CASSRTGVDTEAFF; DNA: TGTGCCAGCAGCCGAACAGGGGTGGACACTGAAGCTTTCTTT
V: TRBV4-2; size: few; D: -; J: TRBJ1-2; CDR3: CASSPVRLGAHYGYTF; DNA: TGTGCCAGCAGCCCGGTCCGGTTGGGCGCACACTATGGCTACACCTTC
V: TRBV7-3; size: few; D: TRBD2; J: TRBJ2-2; CDR3: CASSLIPLAAGGPGELFF; DNA: TGTGCCAGCAGCTTAATCCCCCTCGCAGCGGGGGGCCCCGGGGAGCTGTTTTTT
V: TRBV27; size: -; D: TRBD1; J: TRBJ1-2; CDR3: CASSLSGQARQAGYTF; DNA: TGTGCCAGCAGTTTATCCGGACAGGCCCGGCAAGCTGGCTACACCTTC
V: TRBV5-1; size: -; D: -; J: TRBJ2-6; CDR3: CASSLGTFGSGANVLTF; DNA: TGCGCCAGCAGCCTGGGGACATTCGGCTCTGGGGCCAACGTCCTGACTTTC
V: TRBV7-9; size: once; D: -; J: TRBJ2-1; CDR3: CASSLGGSSGEQFF; DNA: TGTGCCAGCAGCTTAGGTGGCAGCTCAGGGGAGCAGTTCTTC
V: TRBV5-6; size: -; D: -; J: TRBJ1-6; CDR3: CASSLAVGPNSPLHF; DNA: TGTGCCAGCAGCTTGGCGGTGGGGCCTAATTCACCCCTCCACTTT
V: TRBV15; size: -; D: TRBD2; J: TRBJ2-1; CDR3: CATSRASGGSYNEQFF; DNA: TGTGCCACCAGCAGAGCTAGCGGGGGGTCCTACAATGAGCAGTTCTTC
V: TRBV7-2; size: -; D: -; J: TRBJ2-5; CDR3: CASSLGLVGETQYF; DNA: TGTGCCAGCAGCCTAGGGTTGGTCGGAGAGACCCAGTACTTC
V: TRBV9; size: -; D: TRBD2; J: TRBJ2-5; CDR3: CASSSTGTTGGAQYF; DNA: TGTGCCAGCAGCTCAACCGGGACTACCGGCGGGGCCCAGTACTTC
V: TRBV5-6; size: -; D: TRBD1; J: TRBJ2-6; CDR3: CASSLTGGTGANVLTF; DNA: TGTGCCAGCAGTTTGACAGGGGGCACTGGGGCCAACGTCCTGACTTTC
V: TRBV15; size: -; D: -; J: TRBJ2-3; CDR3: CATSRDVGQRVSTQYF; DNA: TGTGCCACCAGCAGAGACGTTGGACAGAGAGTATCTACGCAGTATTTT
V: TRBV13; size: -; D: TRBD1; J: TRBJ1-2; CDR3: CASRVQGSVGYTF; DNA: TGTGCCAGCAGGGTACAGGGGTCGGTTGGCTACACCTTC
V: TRBV14; size: -; D: -; J: TRBJ2-1; CDR3: CASSQRGSSYNEQFF; DNA: TGTGCCAGCAGCCAAAGGGGGAGCTCCTACAATGAGCAGTTCTTC
V: TRBV29-1; size: -; D: -; J: TRBJ2-5; CDR3: CSVDSTGTFGETQYF; DNA: TGCAGCGTTGATTCGACAGGGACTTTTGGAGAGACCCAGTACTTC
V: TRBV2; size: -; D: TRBD2; J: TRBJ2-3; CDR3: CASSHRLAGDYTDTQYF; DNA: TGTGCCAGCAGTCATAGACTAGCGGGAGATTACACAGATACGCAGTATTTT
V: TRBV15; size: -; D: TRBD2; J: TRBJ2-4; CDR3: CATSSRSGAIAKNIQYF; DNA: TGTGCCACCAGCTCCCGTAGCGGGGCGATAGCCAAAAACATTCAGTACTTC
V: TRBV19; size: -; D: TRBD1; J: TRBJ2-1; CDR3: CASSRDRYYNEQFF; DNA: TGTGCCAGTTCCCGGGACAGGTACTACAATGAGCAGTTCTTC
V: TRBV19; size: -; D: TRBD1; J: TRBJ1-1; CDR3: CASSIDRGPPNTEAFF; DNA: TGTGCCAGTAGTATTGACAGGGGGCCGCCGAACACTGAAGCTTTCTTT
V: TRBV6-1; size: -; D: TRBD1; J: TRBJ1-4; CDR3: CASSNTGVANEKLFF; DNA: TGTGCCAGCAGTAACACAGGGGTGGCTAATGAAAAACTGTTTTTT
V: TRBV7-8; size: -; D: TRBD1; J: TRBJ1-2; CDR3: CASSLDRQGNYGYTF; DNA: TGTGCCAGCAGCTTAGATAGACAGGGGAACTATGGCTACACCTTC
V: TRBV6-5; size: -; D: -; J: TRBJ1-6; CDR3: CASSWGLRNSPLHF; DNA: TGTGCCAGCAGTTGGGGCCTTAGAAATTCACCCCTCCACTTT
V: TRBV29-1; size: -; D: TRBD2; J: TRBJ2-1; CDR3: CSDDRLAGGNEQFF; DNA: TGCAGCGACGACCGACTAGCGGGTGGCAATGAGCAGTTCTTC